These 26 T cell receptor beta chains share one sample of origin, sequenced in a study of blood T cell repertoires in COVID-19. The repertoire was sequenced with immunoSEQ multiplex PCR; TCRdb's copy has only in-frame clones and lacks some. In the table there are some 78,000 clones, approximately 86% of which are singletons. Material for sequencing was peripheral blood. Source of these receptors: a man aged 50 to 59 with active or convalescent COVID-19.

The chain couples TRBV24-1 to TRBJ2-4; 8 bases agree with TRBD1. CDR1 is KGHDR and CDR2 is SFDVKD in the germline V gene. There are 15 residues in the CDR3. The V gene end was trimmed by 3 bases and the J gene end by 6 bases; junction bases not matched to a gene: 6. The CDR3 loop is CATSDVGQGGNIQYF. DNA for the CDR3: TGTGCCACCAGTGATGTTGGACAGGGTGGAAACATTCAGTACTTC.

The genes are TRBV28 and TRBJ2-1; D is ambiguous. The CDR3 spans 12 residues. Deletions cut 1 base from V and 8 bases from J, with 6 bases between. Germline V CDR1 and CDR2: MDHEN, SYDVKM. In nucleotides, the CDR3 is TGTGCCAGCAGTTTATATATCTATGAGCAGTTCTTC. This encodes CASSLYIYEQFF.

The J gene is TRBJ1-5, the V gene TRBV19, with 7 bases matching TRBD1. V trimming: 6 bases; J trimming: 0 bases; junction bases outside the gene matches: 11. Germline assignment: CDR1 LNHDA and CDR2 SQIVND (reference sequence). The CDR3 is 17 residues long. For the CDR3, the DNA is TGTGCCAGTAGAGGACAGGTCAATACGGATAGCAATCAGCCCCAGCATTTT. Translated, it gives CASRGQVNTDSNQPQHF. Full variable domain (remainder filled in from reference TRBV19 and TRBJ1-5): DGGITQSPKYLFRKEGQNVTLSCEQNLNHDAMYWYRQDPGQGLRLIYYSQIVNDFQKGDIAEGYSVSREKKESFPLTVTSAQKNPTAFYLCASRGQVNTDSNQPQHFGDGTRLSIL.

J is TRBJ1-5 and V is TRBV28; no clear D. This CDR3 region has 15 residues. Trimming pared 7 bases from V and 0 bases from J, leaving 13 bases between. Germline CDR1 reads MDHEN; CDR2 reads SYDVKM. The CDR3 protein is CASTFDGISNQPQHF. The CDR3 DNA reads TGTGCCAGCACCTTCGACGGGATTAGCAATCAGCCCCAGCATTTT. Complete variable domain (other parts from reference TRBV28 and TRBJ1-5): DVKVTQSSRYLVKRTGEKVFLECVQDMDHENMFWYRQDPGLGLRLIYFSYDVKMKEKGDIPEGYSVSREKKERFSLILESASTNQTSMYLCASTFDGISNQPQHFGDGTRLSIL.

The chain has TRBV7-2 and TRBJ1-5; D unclear. In germline, CDR1 is SGHTA, CDR2 FQGNSA. With 5 bases removed from V and 4 bases from J, the gap between germline ends came to 9 bases. The CDR3 covers 13 residues. The CDR3 nucleotides are TGTGCCAGCAGCGCGGGCCCTAATCAGCCCCAGCATTTT. Translation: CASSAGPNQPQHF.

The V gene is TRBV2, the J gene TRBJ1-2; TRBD1 agrees at 7 bases. Germline V gene sequence: CDR1 SNHLY, CDR2 FYNNEI. The length of the CDR3 is 14 residues. Germline trimming cut 7 bases from V and 3 bases from J; bases unmatched to any gene: 8. The CDR3 is CASTRDSSDYGYTF. CDR3 nucleotide sequence: TGTGCCAGCACCCGGGACAGTTCAGACTATGGCTACACCTTC.

The V call is TRBV5-1, the J call TRBJ2-5; 7 bases agree with TRBD1. The CDR3 loop spans 14 amino acids. The V segment lost 4 bases and the J segment 6 bases; nucleotides outside the gene matches: 9. Germline V gives CDR1 SGHRS, CDR2 YFSETQ. The CDR3: CASSRWDRGKTQYF. The DNA of the CDR3 is TGCGCCAGCAGCCGTTGGGACAGAGGCAAGACCCAGTACTTC.

V gene TRBV30 combines with J gene TRBJ2-7; 11 bases align to TRBD2. The CDR3 totals 18 residues. V was pared by 0 bases and J by 0 bases, with 10 bases of the junction left unmatched. CDR1 and CDR2 from the germline V gene are GTSNPN and SVGIG (reference sequence). For the CDR3, the DNA is TGTGCCTGGAGTGTAGCGGGGACCGGGACTAGCGGCTCCTACGAGCAGTACTTC. It specifies CAWSVAGTGTSGSYEQYF.

On this clone: This specimen includes other DNA sequences encoding the same CDR3. The chain recombines TRBV4-3 with TRBJ2-1; D is perhaps TRBD1 (6 bases). CDR3 length: 13 amino acids. V lost 0 bases, J lost 6 bases, and 6 bases lay in between. Germline V lookup: CDR1 LGHNA, CDR2 YSLEER. CDR3 residues: CASSQEGGNEQFF. The CDR3 DNA reads TGCGCCAGCAGCCAAGAAGGGGGCAATGAGCAGTTCTTC.

The rearrangement joins TRBV7-2 to TRBJ1-1; D call uncertain. Per the germline V gene, CDR1 is SGHTA and CDR2 is FQGNSA. This CDR3 contains 14 residues. Trimming pared 4 bases from V and 5 bases from J, leaving 14 bases between. The CDR3 here is CASSSTAAGTEAFF. The DNA of the CDR3 is TGTGCCAGCAGCTCAACGGCGGCTGGGACTGAAGCTTTCTTT.

This chain connects TRBV6-6 to TRBJ2-7; the match to TRBD1 covers 9 bases. The germline gives CDR1 MNHNY, CDR2 SVGAGI (reference sequence). The CDR3 consists of 14 residues. J lost 6 bases, V lost 4 bases, and 7 bases had no gene match. CDR3 region: CASSFGQGPVEQYF. The CDR3 DNA follows: TGTGCCAGCAGTTTCGGACAGGGGCCTGTCGAGCAGTACTTC.

The gene calls are TRBV9 and TRBJ2-2; possibly TRBD1 for D (7 bases). Germline CDR1 and CDR2: SGDLS and YYNGEE. This CDR3 is 15 amino acids long. V was clipped by 3 bases and J by 7 bases, with 16 bases between them. CDR3 amino acids: CASSATGTAGGELFF. CDR3 bases: TGTGCCAGCAGCGCCACCGGGACAGCGGGCGGGGAGCTGTTTTTT.

Concerning this clone: This sample also contains other DNA sequences that code for the same CDR3. The chain is built from TRBV2 and TRBJ2-3; TRBD2 agrees at 12 bases. The germline V gene encodes CDR1 SNHLY and CDR2 FYNNEI. The length of the CDR3 is 15 residues. V shed 2 bases and J 3 bases; nucleotides not matched to a gene: 0. In DNA, the CDR3 is TGTGCCAGCAGTGAACTAGCGGGGGGGACAGATACGCAGTATTTT. It is translated as CASSELAGGTDTQYF.

This clone was seen only a few times. J is TRBJ2-7 and V is TRBV27; D not resolved. The ends were cut back, 1 base at V and 0 bases at J, with 7 bases in the middle. In germline, CDR1 is MNHEY, CDR2 SMNVEV (reference sequence). This CDR3 is 14 amino acids long. This CDR3 is CASSLLVSSYEQYV. DNA of the CDR3: TGTGCCAGCAGTTTATTGGTTAGCTCCTACGAGCAGTACGTC.

The genes are TRBV12-3 or TRBV12-4 and TRBJ2-2; D ambiguous. The V gene lost 4 bases and the J gene lost 6 bases, with 6 bases spanning the gap. The CDR3 has 12 amino acids. CDR3 sequence reads: CASSSGAGELFF. In DNA, the CDR3 is TGTGCCAGCAGTTCCGGTGCCGGGGAGCTGTTTTTT.

The chain joins TRBV12-5 to TRBJ1-1, with 8 bases that match TRBD1. Unmatched junction bases numbered 9, after V lost 6 bases and J lost 3 bases. This CDR3 comprises 15 residues. The germline V gene has CDR1 LGHNT and CDR2 FRNRAP. The CDR3 reads CASGPPGTGYTEAFF. For the CDR3, the DNA is TGTGCTAGTGGACCCCCCGGGACAGGCTACACTGAAGCTTTCTTT.

The V gene is TRBV28, the J gene TRBJ1-6; a possible D gene is TRBD1 (5 bases). Per germline, CDR1 MDHEN and CDR2 SYDVKM. The CDR3 runs 15 residues. Trimming removed 4 bases at V and 8 bases at J, with 15 bases between. The CDR3 protein is CASSYGVGEDSPLHF. CDR3 sequence (DNA): TGTGCCAGCAGTTATGGGGTGGGGGAGGATTCACCCCTCCACTTT.

The table lists this clone with a few counts. The chain links TRBV10-3 to TRBJ1-6; TRBD1 might be the D (5 bases). V lost 0 bases and J lost 7, with 13 bases in between. The CDR3 totals 16 residues. Per the germline V gene, CDR1 is ENHRY and CDR2 is SYGVKD. The CDR3 is CAISESYTGGNSPLHF. The CDR3 region has the DNA TGTGCCATCAGTGAGTCTTACACAGGCGGCAATTCACCCCTCCACTTT.

The rearrangement uses TRBV3-1 (or the pseudogene TRBV3-2) and TRBJ2-2; TRBD2 is a possible D gene (6 bases). This CDR3 has 13 residues. Germline-derived CDR1 and CDR2 are LGHDT and YNNKEL (reference sequence). The V end was cut by 4 bases, the J end by 7 bases, with 10 bases between. The CDR3 region is CASSLTGVGELFF. The CDR3 coding sequence is TGTGCCAGCAGCCTCACGGGGGTCGGGGAGCTGTTTTTT.

The V and J genes are TRBV7-2 and TRBJ2-1; the match to TRBD2 covers 10 bases. Germline CDR1 reads SGHTA; CDR2 reads FQGNSA. CDR3 size: 15 residues. The junction had 6 bases not matched to a gene; V was cut back by 3 bases and J by 7 bases. CDR3 residues: CASSFLSSGGNEQFF. The CDR3 DNA is TGTGCCAGCAGCTTTCTGTCTAGCGGGGGTAATGAGCAGTTCTTC. Full variable domain (missing parts from reference TRBV7-2 and TRBJ2-1): GAGVSQSPSNKVTEKGKDVELRCDPISGHTALYWYRQSLGQGLEFLIYFQGNSAPDKSGLPSDRFSAERTGGSVSTLTIQRTQQEDSAVYLCASSFLSSGGNEQFFGPGTRLTVL.

V gene TRBV30 combines with J gene TRBJ2-7, with TRBD1 as a possible D gene (6 bases). This CDR3 contains 14 residues. Germline V gives CDR1 GTSNPN, CDR2 SVGIG (reference sequence). With 5 bases removed from V and 4 bases from J, the gap between germline ends came to 18 bases. CDR3 bases: TGTGCCTGGGCTTGGGGGACAAGGGGTTACGAGCAGTACTTC. As protein: CAWAWGTRGYEQYF.

The chain combines TRBV18 with TRBJ2-7; 8 positions agree with TRBD1. Trimming at V came to 0 bases and at J to 3 bases, leaving 13 bases not matched to a gene. CDR1 is KGHSH, CDR2 LQKENI, per germline. The CDR3 sequence is 18 residues long. CDR3: CASSPPPWGADRVYEQYF. CDR3 sequence (DNA): TGTGCCAGCTCACCACCGCCTTGGGGGGCGGACAGGGTCTACGAGCAGTACTTC.

This clone was recorded only once. V is TRBV27 and J is TRBJ1-4, with 8 bases lining up with TRBD1. This CDR3 is built from 16 residues. The germline gives CDR1 MNHEY, CDR2 SMNVEV (reference sequence). V dropped 6 bases and J dropped 3; count of bases not matched to a gene: 9. CDR3 DNA: TGTGCCAGCAGCATCCGGCCCAGGGGGCCTAATGAAAAACTGTTTTTT. Protein product: CASSIRPRGPNEKLFF.

The chain recombines TRBV10-1 with TRBJ2-1, with 11 bases fitting TRBD2. CDR3 size: 13 residues. The V gene's germline CDR1 is WNHNN and CDR2 SYGVQD (reference sequence). The V gene end was trimmed by 1 base and the J gene end by 14 bases; junction bases not matched to a gene: 4. CDR3 nucleotide sequence: TGCGCCAGCAGTGAGTTACTAGCGGGGGCTAAGTTCTTC. This encodes CASSELLAGAKFF.

V and J are TRBV19 and TRBJ2-7; the D gene is possibly TRBD1 (6 bases). Trimming removed 7 bases from V and 6 bases from J, with 19 bases in between. This CDR3 has 14 amino acids. Germline V CDR1 and CDR2: LNHDA, SQIVND (reference sequence). The CDR3 DNA sequence: TGTGCCAGTAAGCGCGAGGGGGAGATTGGCGAGCAGTACTTC. Translating it yields CASKREGEIGEQYF.

This chain links TRBV9 with TRBJ2-5; D remains ambiguous. The CDR3 runs to 14 residues. Trimming took off 1 base at V and 4 bases at J, with 11 bases between the two ends. Germline V gene data show CDR1 as SGDLS and CDR2 as YYNGEE. The CDR3 is CASSVRPQRETQYF. The CDR3 DNA follows: TGTGCCAGCAGCGTAAGACCTCAGCGAGAGACCCAGTACTTC. The full variable domain, rest sourced from reference TRBV9 and TRBJ2-5, is DSGVTQTPKHLITATGQRVTLRCSPRSGDLSVYWYQQSLDQGLQFLIQYYNGEERAKGNILERFSAQQFPDLHSELNLSSLELGDSALYFCASSVRPQRETQYFGPGTRLLVL.